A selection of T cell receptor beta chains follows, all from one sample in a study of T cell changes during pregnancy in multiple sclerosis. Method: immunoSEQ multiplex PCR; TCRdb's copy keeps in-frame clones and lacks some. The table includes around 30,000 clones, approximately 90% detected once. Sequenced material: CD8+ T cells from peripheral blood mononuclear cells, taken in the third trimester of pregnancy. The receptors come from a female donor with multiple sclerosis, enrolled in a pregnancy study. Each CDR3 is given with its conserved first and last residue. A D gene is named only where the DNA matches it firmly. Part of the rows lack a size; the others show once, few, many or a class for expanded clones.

CDR3 DNA: TGTGCCAGCGCGGCGGCGCAGGAAAAACTGTTTTTT; CDR3 protein: CASAAAQEKLFF; clone size: NA; J gene: TRBJ1-4; V gene: TRBV7-6; D gene: NA
CDR3 DNA: TGCAGCGTGGCTAAAGGACAGCCTAGGATGAACACTGAAGCTTTCTTT; CDR3 protein: CSVAKGQPRMNTEAFF; clone size: NA; J gene: TRBJ1-1; V gene: TRBV29-1; D gene: NA
CDR3 DNA: TGTGCCAGCAGCCCCGCGGGTGGACTAGCGGCGATAGAGACCCAGTACTTC; CDR3 protein: CASSPAGGLAAIETQYF; clone size: NA; J gene: TRBJ2-5; V gene: TRBV9; D gene: TRBD2
CDR3 DNA: TGTGCCAGTAGTGTAGCGGGGGGCCCAGATGAGCAGTTCTTC; CDR3 protein: CASSVAGGPDEQFF; clone size: NA; J gene: TRBJ2-1; V gene: TRBV19; D gene: TRBD2
CDR3 DNA: TGTGCCAGCAGTGACTCCGGGGGGGGAGCCTACAATGAGCAGTTCTTC; CDR3 protein: CASSDSGGGAYNEQFF; clone size: NA; J gene: TRBJ2-1; V gene: TRBV6-4; D gene: TRBD2
CDR3 DNA: TGTGCCAGCAGCTTAAAGGGGAAGGACAGGGGGTTTAGTGAAAAACTGTTTTTT; CDR3 protein: CASSLKGKDRGFSEKLFF; clone size: NA; J gene: TRBJ1-4; V gene: TRBV7-3; D gene: TRBD1
CDR3 DNA: TGTGCCAGCGTAGACAGGGACTGGGAGCAGTACTTC; CDR3 protein: CASVDRDWEQYF; clone size: NA; J gene: TRBJ2-7; V gene: TRBV6-1; D gene: NA
CDR3 DNA: TGCAGCCTATGGGAGTTGAATGAGCAGTTCTTC; CDR3 protein: CSLWELNEQFF; clone size: NA; J gene: TRBJ2-1; V gene: TRBV29-1; D gene: NA
CDR3 DNA: TGTGCCAGCAGTGAGGGACAGGGATTAGGCTTTGACGAGCAGTACTTC; CDR3 protein: CASSEGQGLGFDEQYF; clone size: NA; J gene: TRBJ2-7; V gene: TRBV2; D gene: TRBD1
CDR3 DNA: TGTGCCAGCAGTTCCGGGACAGGGCCCTACGAGCAGTACTTC; CDR3 protein: CASSSGTGPYEQYF; clone size: NA; J gene: TRBJ2-7; V gene: TRBV6-6; D gene: TRBD1
CDR3 DNA: TGTGCCTGGACGGACAGGGGCGTCACTGAAGCTTTCTTT; CDR3 protein: CAWTDRGVTEAFF; clone size: NA; J gene: TRBJ1-1; V gene: TRBV30; D gene: TRBD1
CDR3 DNA: TGTGCCAGCAGTTTCACAGGGGGCTTGACTGAAGCTTTCTTT; CDR3 protein: CASSFTGGLTEAFF; clone size: NA; J gene: TRBJ1-1; V gene: TRBV27; D gene: TRBD1
CDR3 DNA: TGCGCCAGCAGCCAAGCGTTCGGGACTCGCTACGAGCAGTACTTC; CDR3 protein: CASSQAFGTRYEQYF; clone size: NA; J gene: TRBJ2-7; V gene: TRBV4-3; D gene: NA
CDR3 DNA: TGTGCCAGTAGCCCCCTTTTACAGGGATTCTACGAGCAGTACTTC; CDR3 protein: CASSPLLQGFYEQYF; clone size: NA; J gene: TRBJ2-7; V gene: TRBV19; D gene: NA
CDR3 DNA: TGTGCCAGCAGCTTGGAGCTAGCAAGCGATGAGCAGTTCTTC; CDR3 protein: CASSLELASDEQFF; clone size: few; J gene: TRBJ2-1; V gene: TRBV5-4; D gene: NA
CDR3 DNA: TGCGCCAGCAGCCAAGATCTCTCGGGGGGCGCTGGGGCCAACGTCCTGACTTTC; CDR3 protein: CASSQDLSGGAGANVLTF; clone size: NA; J gene: TRBJ2-6; V gene: TRBV4-3; D gene: NA
CDR3 DNA: TGTGCCAGCATCGGACAGGGGGCGCACGAGCAGTACTTC; CDR3 protein: CASIGQGAHEQYF; clone size: once; J gene: TRBJ2-7; V gene: TRBV7-9; D gene: TRBD1
CDR3 DNA: TGTGCTAGTGGTTCCTCCGGGACAGGGCATTCACCCCTCCACTTT; CDR3 protein: CASGSSGTGHSPLHF; clone size: NA; J gene: TRBJ1-6; V gene: TRBV12-5; D gene: TRBD1
CDR3 DNA: TGTGCCAGCAGCTTAATGGGGGACAGTAATGAAAAACTGTTTTTT; CDR3 protein: CASSLMGDSNEKLFF; clone size: NA; J gene: TRBJ1-4; V gene: TRBV11-2; D gene: TRBD1
CDR3 DNA: TGTGCCAGCAGTTTATGGCGGGGGGAAGGGACCCAGTACTTC; CDR3 protein: CASSLWRGEGTQYF; clone size: NA; J gene: TRBJ2-5; V gene: TRBV27; D gene: TRBD2
CDR3 DNA: TGTGCCACCAGAGAGGAATTGAACACTGAAGCTTTCTTT; CDR3 protein: CATREELNTEAFF; clone size: NA; J gene: TRBJ1-1; V gene: TRBV15; D gene: NA
CDR3 DNA: TGTGCCAGCCAGATCACTAGCGGGGCCAATGAGCAGTTCTTC; CDR3 protein: CASQITSGANEQFF; clone size: NA; J gene: TRBJ2-1; V gene: TRBV7-9; D gene: TRBD2
CDR3 DNA: TGTGCCAGCAGGACCAGACAGGTTAGCGGGGGGGTCTCCTACGAGCAGTACTTC; CDR3 protein: CASRTRQVSGGVSYEQYF; clone size: NA; J gene: TRBJ2-7; V gene: TRBV2; D gene: TRBD2
CDR3 DNA: TGTGCCAGCTCACCACCGGACGGGATCGGTATCACTGAAGCTTTCTTT; CDR3 protein: CASSPPDGIGITEAFF; clone size: NA; J gene: TRBJ1-1; V gene: TRBV18; D gene: NA
CDR3 DNA: TGTGCCAGCAGCTTAGGTCCCGGGTTGTCTGGGGCCAACGTCCTGACTTTC; CDR3 protein: CASSLGPGLSGANVLTF; clone size: NA; J gene: TRBJ2-6; V gene: TRBV7-3; D gene: NA
CDR3 DNA: TGTGCCAGCAGCCCCGCCGAAACTAGCGGGGGGGGAGATACGCAGTATTTT; CDR3 protein: CASSPAETSGGGDTQYF; clone size: NA; J gene: TRBJ2-3; V gene: TRBV13; D gene: TRBD2
CDR3 DNA: TGTGCCAGCAGGTCCCTTCGGACAGTAGGGACAGATACGCAGTATTTT; CDR3 protein: CASRSLRTVGTDTQYF; clone size: NA; J gene: TRBJ2-3; V gene: TRBV27; D gene: NA
CDR3 DNA: TGCGCCAGCAGCCCTTCTCGCGGGGGCGAGTACGAGCAGTACTTC; CDR3 protein: CASSPSRGGEYEQYF; clone size: NA; J gene: TRBJ2-7; V gene: TRBV4-1; D gene: NA
CDR3 DNA: TGTGCCAGCAGTATTACAACGTCCTACAATGAGCAGTTCTTC; CDR3 protein: CASSITTSYNEQFF; clone size: NA; J gene: TRBJ2-1; V gene: TRBV27; D gene: NA
CDR3 DNA: TGTGCCAGCAGCATCCGACTAGCGGGGGGGCCAGCCGCGAACACCGGGGAGCTGTTTTTT; CDR3 protein: CASSIRLAGGPAANTGELFF; clone size: NA; J gene: TRBJ2-2; V gene: TRBV9; D gene: TRBD2
CDR3 DNA: TGTGCCAGCAGTGACCCGGCAGGGGTTGGCAATGAGCAGTTCTTC; CDR3 protein: CASSDPAGVGNEQFF; clone size: NA; J gene: TRBJ2-1; V gene: TRBV2; D gene: NA
CDR3 DNA: TGTGCCAGCAGTTACGCTATCACAGATACGCAGTATTTT; CDR3 protein: CASSYAITDTQYF; clone size: NA; J gene: TRBJ2-3; V gene: TRBV6-6; D gene: NA
CDR3 DNA: TGCGCCAGCAGCCAAAACTTCCCCAATTCACCCCTCCACTTT; CDR3 protein: CASSQNFPNSPLHF; clone size: NA; J gene: TRBJ1-6; V gene: TRBV4-3; D gene: NA
CDR3 DNA: TGTGCCAGCTCACCAGGGGGATTATATTTAGGGACAGGAAGGTTCTTC; CDR3 protein: CASSPGGLYLGTGRFF; clone size: NA; J gene: TRBJ2-1; V gene: TRBV18; D gene: TRBD1
CDR3 DNA: TGCGCCAGCAGCACCTCCGGACAGTCCTCTGGAAACACCATATATTTT; CDR3 protein: CASSTSGQSSGNTIYF; clone size: NA; J gene: TRBJ1-3; V gene: TRBV5-1; D gene: NA
CDR3 DNA: TGTGCCAGCAGCTTAGAGAGGTCAGCTCACTATGGCTACACCTTC; CDR3 protein: CASSLERSAHYGYTF; clone size: once; J gene: TRBJ1-2; V gene: TRBV7-2; D gene: NA
CDR3 DNA: TGCGCCAGCAGCCTGGCCATGGGGGGGCGTGAAAAACTGTTTTTT; CDR3 protein: CASSLAMGGREKLFF; clone size: once; J gene: TRBJ1-4; V gene: TRBV4-3; D gene: NA
CDR3 DNA: TGTGCCAGCAGCTTATTTCGCGGGGGGGCTTATGAGCAGTTCTTC; CDR3 protein: CASSLFRGGAYEQFF; clone size: NA; J gene: TRBJ2-1; V gene: TRBV11-2; D gene: TRBD2
CDR3 DNA: TGTGCCAGCAGCGCGGGGGACGGTCAGGAAAAACTGTTTTTT; CDR3 protein: CASSAGDGQEKLFF; clone size: NA; J gene: TRBJ1-4; V gene: TRBV9; D gene: NA
CDR3 DNA: TGCAGCGTTGATGCCTGGGGTGAGGGTACAAGCTACGAGCAGTACTTC; CDR3 protein: CSVDAWGEGTSYEQYF; clone size: NA; J gene: TRBJ2-7; V gene: TRBV29-1; D gene: NA
CDR3 DNA: TGTGCCAGCAGCCGGACAGGGGTTGGAAACACCATATATTTT; CDR3 protein: CASSRTGVGNTIYF; clone size: NA; J gene: TRBJ1-3; V gene: TRBV14; D gene: TRBD1
CDR3 DNA: TGCGCCAGCAGTCGACTCTCTGGTGGTCAGGGGCTCTATGGCTACACCTTC; CDR3 protein: CASSRLSGGQGLYGYTF; clone size: once; J gene: TRBJ1-2; V gene: TRBV23-1; D gene: NA
CDR3 DNA: TGTGCCAGCAGTGAATTGGCCGCGAGGTACAGCAATCAGCCCCAGCATTTT; CDR3 protein: CASSELAARYSNQPQHF; clone size: NA; J gene: TRBJ1-5; V gene: TRBV6-1; D gene: NA
CDR3 DNA: TGTGCCAGCAGTTTAACAGAGAACTATGGCTACACCTTC; CDR3 protein: CASSLTENYGYTF; clone size: once; J gene: TRBJ1-2; V gene: TRBV27; D gene: NA
CDR3 DNA: TGCGCCAGCAGCTTCGCGGGTGAGGGCAATCAGCCCCAGCATTTT; CDR3 protein: CASSFAGEGNQPQHF; clone size: large; J gene: TRBJ1-5; V gene: TRBV5-1; D gene: NA
CDR3 DNA: TGTGCCAGCAGGGCAGGCACTGAAGCTTTCTTT; CDR3 protein: CASRAGTEAFF; clone size: once; J gene: TRBJ1-1; V gene: TRBV6-5; D gene: NA
CDR3 DNA: TGTGCCACGGGGGGCATATCAGATACGCAGTATTTT; CDR3 protein: CATGGISDTQYF; clone size: NA; J gene: TRBJ2-3; V gene: TRBV19; D gene: NA
CDR3 DNA: TGTGCCAGCAGTCCACAGGGCTCTGGGGCCAACGTCCTGACTTTC; CDR3 protein: CASSPQGSGANVLTF; clone size: NA; J gene: TRBJ2-6; V gene: TRBV7-2; D gene: NA
CDR3 DNA: TGTGCCAGTAGTATCTGGGGACAGGGCAATGAGCAGTTCTTC; CDR3 protein: CASSIWGQGNEQFF; clone size: NA; J gene: TRBJ2-1; V gene: TRBV19; D gene: TRBD1
CDR3 DNA: TGTGCCAGTGCGGGGGACGCAGGGCCCACCGGAGGCACCGGGGAGCTGTTTTTT; CDR3 protein: CASAGDAGPTGGTGELFF; clone size: NA; J gene: TRBJ2-2; V gene: TRBV2; D gene: TRBD2
CDR3 DNA: TGTGCCATCAGTGTGATAGCGGGGGGGCGCGAGACCCAGTACTTC; CDR3 protein: CAISVIAGGRETQYF; clone size: NA; J gene: TRBJ2-5; V gene: TRBV10-3; D gene: TRBD2
CDR3 DNA: TGCGCCAGCAGCCAAGATTTTCCTCCTACAGGAGTCAAAGGCTACACCTTC; CDR3 protein: CASSQDFPPTGVKGYTF; clone size: NA; J gene: TRBJ1-2; V gene: TRBV4-3; D gene: NA
CDR3 DNA: TGTGCCAGCAGCGGAGCGGGGGGGCGGAACATTCAGTACTTC; CDR3 protein: CASSGAGGRNIQYF; clone size: NA; J gene: TRBJ2-4; V gene: TRBV4-2; D gene: TRBD2
CDR3 DNA: TGCGCCAGCAGCCAAGATTCTTTTACTCTGGGACAAGGTCTTGAGCCCCTCCACTTT; CDR3 protein: CASSQDSFTLGQGLEPLHF; clone size: NA; J gene: TRBJ1-6; V gene: TRBV4-3; D gene: NA
CDR3 DNA: TGTGCCAGCAGCTTAGCGGCACAAGAGACCCAGTACTTC; CDR3 protein: CASSLAAQETQYF; clone size: NA; J gene: TRBJ2-5; V gene: TRBV7-7; D gene: NA
CDR3 DNA: TGTGCCAGCAGCCAAGAACAGGGGGTCTACGAGCAGTACTTC; CDR3 protein: CASSQEQGVYEQYF; clone size: NA; J gene: TRBJ2-7; V gene: TRBV7-9; D gene: TRBD1
CDR3 DNA: TGTGCCAGTAGAGGGGAGGGGGAACTTGGCTATGGCTACACCTTC; CDR3 protein: CASRGEGELGYGYTF; clone size: NA; J gene: TRBJ1-2; V gene: TRBV19; D gene: NA
CDR3 DNA: TGTGCCAGCAGCGTAGGAGGCACTGAAGCTTTCTTT; CDR3 protein: CASSVGGTEAFF; clone size: NA; J gene: TRBJ1-1; V gene: TRBV9; D gene: NA